This T cell receptor (beta chain) is drawn from a study of blood T cell repertoires in COVID-19 (dated by TCRdb to 2018 to 2021). Broadly, across the study: Samples covering the acute and convalescent phases of COVID-19 were provided by collaborators in the United States, Italy and Spain. The prospective study material was composed of cDNA or gDNA derived from T cells, B-cell-depleted T cells, or PBMCs. The repertoires were made available in a free public database intended to serve as a resource for research on the immune response to SARS-CoV-2. A de-identified subject ID, COVID-19 status, age in years and sex were almost always included in the sample metadata. The samples were drawn from the first 160 participants of the ongoing ImmuneRACE study and from roughly 1,300 subjects provided by 6 global collaborators. Subjects who had been exposed to COVID-19, were actively infected with it, or had recovered from it provided the deeply sampled blood TCRbeta repertoires that made up the dataset. Where HLA class I and class II types were available, the types were taken from metadata supplied by the sample provider, not from assay-based typing. Points the paper makes about the study in general: How much clinical and demographic metadata was included differed by source and by participant, and the metadata was provided uncurated.

Enrolling through a virtual design, the prospective study's participants ranged in age from roughly 18 to 95 years and lived across 24 United States geographic areas. In the prospective study, participants were assigned to cohorts based on the clinical history participants reported in a screening survey and a study questionnaire. In the prospective study, whole blood, serum and a nasopharyngeal or oropharyngeal swab were collected from each participant by mobile phlebotomists. Prospective study participants could optionally give additional blood draws and questionnaires over an approximately two-month period. Prospective study blood samples were shipped either frozen or at room temperature before DNA extraction. Of note for this clone: The specificity of this receptor is unknown. Base quality data are lacking; no much larger clone is found one base away.

CDR1 and CDR2, looked up from the germline V gene, are MDHEN and SYDVKM. Germline trimming amounts to 6 bases on V and 4 bases on J, with 7 as the count of junction bases outside the gene matches. CDR3 length: 14 amino acids, cysteine to phenylalanine. Of the read, only the CDR3 DNA is kept; its 42 bases are in frame from base 1. TCRbeta CDR3 regions were amplified from genomic DNA using the immunoSEQ Assay, a bias-controlled multiplex PCR. The authors' pipeline ran thus. Nucleated cell counts per sample were estimated from amplification of reference gene primers within the assay. To quantify the absolute abundance of each unique TCRbeta CDR3 rearrangement, sequence reads were collapsed and filtered. Productive Simpson clonality was computed per sample as the square root of Simpson's diversity index over productive rearrangements. TCRdb stores this immuneACCESS table with in-frame sequences only. Part of the clones is absent; in the studies checked, under half of the shortfall reflects unresolved V genes, and no reason is known for the rest. Clone size and V and J calls were adopted from that table, with D and trimming inferred from the DNA. The sample table lists a few hundred thousand clones, roughly 89% of them with a count of one. Around 4.4% of the sample goes to the ten largest clones.

Here the chain combines TRBV28 and TRBJ2-7, with 9 junctional bases fitting TRBD1. The material sequenced was PBMCs or T cells enriched from blood (not recorded which). The sequence came from a woman aged 18-29 years with acute COVID-19. The nucleotides are TGTGCCAGCAGCACGGGACAGGGTGGGTACGAGCAGTACTTC. This codes for CASSTGQGGYEQYF.